These 3 T cell receptor beta chains originate from one sample sequenced in a study of blood T cell repertoires in COVID-19. Sequencing was performed with immunoSEQ multiplex PCR; in TCRdb, only in-frame clones are kept and a portion is missing. The sample yields under 250,000 clones, about 91% seen once. Sequencing used peripheral blood. Every receptor here comes from a man aged 25 to 40 with acute or convalescent COVID-19.

The rearrangement uses TRBV28 and TRBJ1-1; a weak D match, TRBD1 (5 bases). CDR1 and CDR2 from the germline V gene are MDHEN and SYDVKM. There are 13 residues in the CDR3. The V end was cut by 6 bases, the J end by 2 bases, with 10 bases between. This CDR3 is CASRWTPNTEAFF. The CDR3 nucleotides read TGTGCCAGCAGGTGGACACCTAACACTGAAGCTTTCTTT.

V gene TRBV13 combines with J gene TRBJ2-7; D might be TRBD1 (5 bases). Trimming removed 7 bases at V and 2 bases at J, with 15 bases between. CDR3 length: 14 amino acids. Germline V gene lookup returns CDR1 PRHDT and CDR2 FYEKMQ (reference sequence). The CDR3 region has the DNA TGTGCCAGCACCCCTTCAGACAGTACCTACGAGCAGTACTTC. Translating gives CASTPSDSTYEQYF.

J is TRBJ1-3 and V is TRBV28, with D uncertain. CDR3 length equals 15 residues. Germline V gene data show CDR1 as MDHEN and CDR2 as SYDVKM. Trimming took off 6 bases at V and 0 bases at J, with 12 bases between the two ends. The CDR3 coding sequence is TGTGCCAGCAGCGAAATAGGGAGCTCTGGAAACACCATATATTTT. This encodes CASSEIGSSGNTIYF.